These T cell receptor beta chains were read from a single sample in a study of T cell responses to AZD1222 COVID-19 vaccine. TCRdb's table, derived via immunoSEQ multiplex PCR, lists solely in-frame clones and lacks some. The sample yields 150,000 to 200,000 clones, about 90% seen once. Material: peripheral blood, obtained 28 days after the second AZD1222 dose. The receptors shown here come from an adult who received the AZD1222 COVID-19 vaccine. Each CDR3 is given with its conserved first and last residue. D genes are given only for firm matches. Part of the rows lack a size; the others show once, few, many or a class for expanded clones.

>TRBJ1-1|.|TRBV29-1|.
CSVPENTEAFF
TGCAGCGTTCCAGAGAACACTGAAGCTTTCTTT
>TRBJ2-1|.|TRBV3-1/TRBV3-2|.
CASSQGSGPRNEQFF
TGTGCCAGCAGCCAAGGGAGCGGTCCAAGGAATGAGCAGTTCTTC
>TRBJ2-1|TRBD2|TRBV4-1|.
CASSQDVSGRANEQFF
TGCGCCAGCAGCCAAGATGTAAGCGGGAGGGCCAATGAGCAGTTCTTC
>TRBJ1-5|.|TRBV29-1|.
CSVLANSNQPQHF
TGCAGCGTTCTGGCAAATAGCAATCAGCCCCAGCATTTT
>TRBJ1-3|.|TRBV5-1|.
CASSLAGSGNTIYF
TGCGCCAGCAGCTTGGCGGGTTCTGGAAACACCATATATTTT
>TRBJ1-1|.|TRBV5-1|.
CASSFQNTEAFF
TGCGCCAGCAGCTTTCAGAACACTGAAGCTTTCTTT
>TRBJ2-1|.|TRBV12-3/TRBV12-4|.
CASSEGEGGIF
TGTGCCAGCAGTGAGGGGGAGGGTGGGATCTTC
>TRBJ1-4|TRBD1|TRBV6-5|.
CASSYSYGTGREKLFF
TGTGCCAGCAGTTACTCATATGGGACAGGTCGCGAAAAACTGTTTTTT
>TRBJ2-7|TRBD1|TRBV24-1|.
CATSVGQGAYEQYF
TGTGCCACCAGTGTGGGACAGGGGGCCTACGAGCAGTACTTC
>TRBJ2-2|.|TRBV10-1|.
CASSERPGPGELFF
TGCGCCAGCAGTGAGCGCCCCGGTCCCGGGGAGCTGTTTTTT
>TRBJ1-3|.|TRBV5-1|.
CASSRGLPSGNTIYF
TGCGCCAGCAGCCGGGGGCTTCCCTCTGGAAACACCATATATTTT
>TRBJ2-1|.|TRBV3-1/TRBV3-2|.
CASSLRDEQFF
TGTGCCAGCAGCCTCAGGGATGAGCAGTTCTTC
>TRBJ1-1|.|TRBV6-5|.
CASSPDPADTEAFF
TGTGCCAGCAGTCCGGACCCGGCGGACACTGAAGCTTTCTTT
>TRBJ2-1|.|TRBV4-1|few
CASSQGEGALNEQFF
TGCGCCAGCAGCCAAGGGGAGGGGGCCCTGAATGAGCAGTTCTTC
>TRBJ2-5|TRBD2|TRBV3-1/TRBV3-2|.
CASSQGDSGGPWETQYF
TGTGCCAGCAGCCAAGGGGATAGCGGGGGGCCGTGGGAGACCCAGTACTTC
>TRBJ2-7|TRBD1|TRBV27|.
CASSLSGTGGSSYEQYF
TGTGCCAGCAGTTTATCGGGAACAGGGGGAAGCTCCTACGAGCAGTACTTC
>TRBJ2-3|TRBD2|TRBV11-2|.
CASSLGGGGVWAHTQYF
TGTGCCAGCAGCTTAGGTGGCGGGGGAGTCTGGGCTCATACGCAGTATTTT
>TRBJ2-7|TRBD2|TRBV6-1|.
CASSEGGVLGDEQYF
TGTGCCAGCAGTGAGGGGGGGGTGCTAGGCGACGAGCAGTACTTC
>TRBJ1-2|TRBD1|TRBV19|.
CASTGGGYGYTF
TGTGCCAGTACAGGGGGGGGCTATGGCTACACCTTC
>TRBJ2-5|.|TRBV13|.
CASSFTRVQETQYF
TGTGCCAGCAGCTTTACGAGGGTACAAGAGACCCAGTACTTC
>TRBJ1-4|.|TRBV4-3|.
CASSQEWPWGEKLFF
TGCGCCAGCAGCCAAGAATGGCCATGGGGTGAAAAACTGTTTTTT
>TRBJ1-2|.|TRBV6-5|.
CASSYSKRTPYGYTF
TGTGCCAGCAGTTACTCGAAAAGGACGCCCTATGGCTACACCTTC
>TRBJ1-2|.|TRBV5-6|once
CASSPGLGGYGYTF
TGTGCCAGCAGCCCAGGCTTAGGGGGTTATGGCTACACCTTC
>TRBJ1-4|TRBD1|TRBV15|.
CATSLGTGDEKLFF
TGTGCCACCAGCCTTGGGACAGGGGATGAAAAACTGTTTTTT
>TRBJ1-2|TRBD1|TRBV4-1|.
CASSQDRDRGIYGYTF
TGCGCCAGCAGCCAAGATAGGGACAGGGGGATCTATGGCTACACCTTC
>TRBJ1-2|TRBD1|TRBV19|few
CASSPQGARGYTF
TGTGCCAGTAGTCCACAGGGGGCGAGGGGCTACACCTTC
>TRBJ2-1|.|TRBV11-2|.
CASSPTRSMVDEQFF
TGTGCCAGCAGCCCTACCCGAAGTATGGTCGATGAGCAGTTCTTC
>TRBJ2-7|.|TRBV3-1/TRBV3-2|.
CASSQGEGLYEQYF
TGTGCCAGCAGCCAAGGCGAAGGCCTCTACGAGCAGTACTTC
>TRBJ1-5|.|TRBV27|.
CASSLLGAGNQPQHF
TGTGCCAGCAGTTTATTGGGGGCAGGGAATCAGCCCCAGCATTTT
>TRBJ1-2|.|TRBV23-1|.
CAVEGGGYTF
TGCGCCGTCGAAGGGGGGGGCTACACCTTC
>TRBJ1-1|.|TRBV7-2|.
CASSLNSRNTEAFF
TGTGCCAGCAGCTTGAACAGCAGAAACACTGAAGCTTTCTTT
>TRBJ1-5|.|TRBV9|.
CASSPGLIGNQPQHF
TGTGCCAGCAGCCCAGGGCTCATAGGAAATCAGCCCCAGCATTTT
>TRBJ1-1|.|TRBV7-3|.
CASSLTREQGNTEAFF
TGTGCCAGCAGCTTAACGCGGGAACAGGGGAACACTGAAGCTTTCTTT
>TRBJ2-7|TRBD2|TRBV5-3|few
CARSQGTSGTPTYEQYF
TGTGCCAGAAGCCAGGGGACTAGCGGGACCCCGACCTACGAGCAGTACTTC
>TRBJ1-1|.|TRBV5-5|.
CASSPWEGNTEAFF
TGTGCCAGCAGCCCCTGGGAGGGTAACACTGAAGCTTTCTTT
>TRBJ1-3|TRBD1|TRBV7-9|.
CASSSRGSGNTIYF
TGTGCCAGCAGCTCCAGGGGGTCTGGAAACACCATATATTTT
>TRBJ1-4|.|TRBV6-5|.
CASRLGQPADEKLFF
TGTGCCAGCAGATTAGGACAGCCCGCGGATGAAAAACTGTTTTTT
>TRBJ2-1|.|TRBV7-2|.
CASSLGAFRGGEQFF
TGTGCCAGCAGCTTAGGGGCTTTTCGTGGAGGGGAGCAGTTCTTC
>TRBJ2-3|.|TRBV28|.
CASSLLGERADTQYF
TGTGCCAGCAGTTTACTGGGGGAGAGGGCAGATACGCAGTATTTT
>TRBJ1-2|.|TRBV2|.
CASPLRGDHNYGYTF
TGTGCCAGCCCTTTGAGGGGAGACCACAACTATGGCTACACCTTC
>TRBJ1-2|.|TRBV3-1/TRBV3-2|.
CASSHRILDYGYTF
TGTGCCAGCAGCCATCGGATATTGGACTATGGCTACACCTTC
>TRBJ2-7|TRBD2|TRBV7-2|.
CASTLGASGGSYEQYF
TGTGCCAGCACCTTGGGTGCTAGCGGAGGCTCCTACGAGCAGTACTTC
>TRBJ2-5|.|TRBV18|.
CASSPRGAGETQYF
TGTGCCAGCTCACCACGGGGCGCGGGGGAGACCCAGTACTTC
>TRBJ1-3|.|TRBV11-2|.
CASSQDGGTGNTIYF
TGTGCCAGCAGCCAAGATGGGGGGACTGGAAACACCATATATTTT
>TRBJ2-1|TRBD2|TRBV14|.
CASSHLAGVRGVHEQFF
TGTGCCAGCAGCCACTTAGCGGGAGTAAGGGGAGTACATGAGCAGTTCTTC
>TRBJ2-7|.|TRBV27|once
CASSLSSRTYEQYF
TGTGCCAGCAGTTTATCGTCGCGGACCTACGAGCAGTACTTC
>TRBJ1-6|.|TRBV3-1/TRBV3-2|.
CASSQGQPNNSPLHF
TGTGCCAGCAGCCAAGGACAGCCCAATAATTCACCCCTCCACTTT
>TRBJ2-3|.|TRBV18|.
CASSPPMGITDTQYF
TGTGCCAGCTCACCACCGATGGGGATCACAGATACGCAGTATTTT
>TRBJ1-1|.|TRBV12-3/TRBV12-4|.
CASRKRDEAEAFF
TGTGCCAGCAGGAAGCGGGACGAGGCTGAAGCTTTCTTT
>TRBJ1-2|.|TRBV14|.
CASSDTLANYGYTF
TGTGCCAGCAGCGACACCTTAGCTAACTATGGCTACACCTTC
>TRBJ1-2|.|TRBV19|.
CASNHPPGGFYGYTF
TGTGCCAGTAACCACCCCCCGGGCGGCTTCTATGGCTACACCTTC
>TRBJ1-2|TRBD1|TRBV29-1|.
CSVTGQGYYGYTF
TGCAGCGTAACAGGACAGGGTTACTATGGCTACACCTTC
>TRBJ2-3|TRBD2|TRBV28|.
CASRRDYSNTDTQYF
TGTGCCAGCAGACGGGACTATTCAAACACAGATACGCAGTATTTT
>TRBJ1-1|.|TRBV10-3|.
CAISVGSGGNTEAFF
TGTGCCATCAGTGTCGGTTCCGGGGGGAACACTGAAGCTTTCTTT
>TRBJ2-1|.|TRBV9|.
CASSVTMGDHNEQFF
TGTGCCAGCAGCGTCACCATGGGAGACCACAATGAGCAGTTCTTC